This T cell receptor (beta chain) came from a study of blood T cell repertoires in COVID-19. Sequencing was performed with immunoSEQ multiplex PCR; in TCRdb, only in-frame clones are kept and a portion is missing. The table shows about 150,000 clones, with 75% to 90% occurring only once. Trimming cost V 0 bases and J 5 bases, with 7 bases left between them. The germline V gene encodes CDR1 SGHVS and CDR2 FQNEAQ. The CDR3 is 14 amino acids. The sequenced material came from peripheral blood. The chain is built from TRBV7-8 and TRBJ2-2; tentative D call: TRBD2 (5 bases). This clonotype originated in a woman in her forties with acute or convalescent COVID-19. The CDR3 loop is CASSLALGTGELFF. CDR3 nucleotides: TGTGCCAGCAGCTTAGCACTAGGGACCGGGGAGCTGTTTTTT.